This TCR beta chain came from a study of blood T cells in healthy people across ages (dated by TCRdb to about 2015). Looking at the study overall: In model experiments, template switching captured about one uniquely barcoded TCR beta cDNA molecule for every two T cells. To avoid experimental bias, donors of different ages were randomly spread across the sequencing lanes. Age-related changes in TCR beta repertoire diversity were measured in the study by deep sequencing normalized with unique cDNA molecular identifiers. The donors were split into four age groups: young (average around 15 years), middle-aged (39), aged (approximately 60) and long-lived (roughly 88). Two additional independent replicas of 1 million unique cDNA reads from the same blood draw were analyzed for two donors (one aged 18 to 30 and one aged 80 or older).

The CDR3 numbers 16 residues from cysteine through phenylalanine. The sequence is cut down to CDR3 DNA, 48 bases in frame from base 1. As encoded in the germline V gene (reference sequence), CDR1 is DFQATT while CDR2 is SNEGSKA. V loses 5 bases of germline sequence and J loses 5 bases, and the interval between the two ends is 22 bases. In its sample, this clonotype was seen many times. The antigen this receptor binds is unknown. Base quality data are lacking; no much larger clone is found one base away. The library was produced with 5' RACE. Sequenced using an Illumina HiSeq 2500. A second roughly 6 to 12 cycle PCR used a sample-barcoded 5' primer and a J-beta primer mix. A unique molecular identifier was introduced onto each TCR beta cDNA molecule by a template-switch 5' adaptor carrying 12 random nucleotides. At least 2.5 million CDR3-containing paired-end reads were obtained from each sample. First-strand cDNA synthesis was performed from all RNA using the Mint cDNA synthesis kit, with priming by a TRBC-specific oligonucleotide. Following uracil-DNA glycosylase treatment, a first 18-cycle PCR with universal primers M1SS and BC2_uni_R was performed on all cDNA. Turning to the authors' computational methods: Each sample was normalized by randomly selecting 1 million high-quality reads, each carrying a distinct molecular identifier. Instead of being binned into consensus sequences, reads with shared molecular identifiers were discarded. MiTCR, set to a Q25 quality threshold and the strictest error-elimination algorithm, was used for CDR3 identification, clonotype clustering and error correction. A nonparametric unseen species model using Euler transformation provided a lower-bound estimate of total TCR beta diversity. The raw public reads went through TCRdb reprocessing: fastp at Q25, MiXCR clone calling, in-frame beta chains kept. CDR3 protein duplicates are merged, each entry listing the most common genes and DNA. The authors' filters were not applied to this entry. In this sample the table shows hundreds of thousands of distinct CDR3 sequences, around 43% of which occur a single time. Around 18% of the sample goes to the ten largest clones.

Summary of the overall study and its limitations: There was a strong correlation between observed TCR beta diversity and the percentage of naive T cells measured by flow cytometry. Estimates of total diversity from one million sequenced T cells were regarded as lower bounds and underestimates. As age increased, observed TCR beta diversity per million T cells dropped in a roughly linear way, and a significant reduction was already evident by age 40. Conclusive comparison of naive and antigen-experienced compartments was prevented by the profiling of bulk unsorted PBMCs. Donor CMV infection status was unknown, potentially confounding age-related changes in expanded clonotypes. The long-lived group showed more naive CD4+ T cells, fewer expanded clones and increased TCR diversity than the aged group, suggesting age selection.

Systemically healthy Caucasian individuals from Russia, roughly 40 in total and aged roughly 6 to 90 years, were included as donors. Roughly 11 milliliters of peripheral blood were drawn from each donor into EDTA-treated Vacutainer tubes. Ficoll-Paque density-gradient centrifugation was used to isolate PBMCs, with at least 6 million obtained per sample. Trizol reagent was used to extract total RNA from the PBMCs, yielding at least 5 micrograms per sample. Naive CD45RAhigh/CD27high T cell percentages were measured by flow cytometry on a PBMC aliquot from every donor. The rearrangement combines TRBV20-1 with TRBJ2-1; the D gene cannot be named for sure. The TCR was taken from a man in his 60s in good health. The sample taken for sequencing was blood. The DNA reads TGCAGTGCTTCCCGCGGTATTGTGGGCAGTCACAATGAGCAGTTCTTC. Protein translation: CSASRGIVGSHNEQFF.